The 14 T cell receptor beta chains presented below share a single source sample, sequenced in a study of T cell responses to AZD1222 COVID-19 vaccine (dated by TCRdb to 2020 to 2023). The time point label on this specimen signifies: baseline before first vaccination. Libraries were prepared through the immunoSEQ multiplex PCR assay. What TCRdb holds here is the immuneACCESS table cut down to in-frame rearrangements. Part of the clones is not present; checked against another copy, under half of the missing clones reflect an unresolved V gene, and the others are unexplained. The sample table records some 160,000 clones; 93% of these occur just once. Roughly 1% of the sample rests with the top ten. The sample consisted of peripheral blood, taken on day 0 of AZD1222 vaccination. The receptors here all came from an adult in good health.

The chain recombines TRBV19 with TRBJ2-2; no reliable D call. Trimming left V 8 bases short and J 5 bases short, with 3 bases between. CDR1 LNHDA and CDR2 SQIVND come from the germline V gene (reference sequence). The CDR3 length is 10 residues. CDR3 region: CASGTGELFF. CDR3 DNA sequence: TGTGCCAGTGGGACCGGGGAGCTGTTTTTT.

This clone was found once. The J gene is TRBJ2-3, the V gene TRBV11-2; 12 bases agree with TRBD2. This CDR3 comprises 19 residues. CDR1 and CDR2 from the germline V gene are SGHAT and FQNNGV. V lost 1 base, J lost 1 base, and 9 bases stayed unmatched. Here the CDR3 DNA reads TGTGCCAGCAGCTTAGTTCCTAGCGGGGGGGCAGCGGGCACAGATACGCAGTATTTT. Its protein product is CASSLVPSGGAAGTDTQYF. The variable domain in full, with the rest retrieved from reference TRBV11-2 and TRBJ2-3, is EAGVAQSPRYKIIEKRQSVAFWCNPISGHATLYWYQQILGQGPKLLIQFQNNGVVDDSQLPKDRFSAERLKGVDSTLKIQPAKLEDSAVYLCASSLVPSGGAAGTDTQYFGPGTRLTVL.

V is TRBV9 and J is TRBJ1-2; the match to TRBD1 covers 7 bases. The V and J ends lost 2 bases and 7 bases, in that order; junction bases with no gene match: 8. This CDR3 comprises 14 residues. Germline values: CDR1 SGDLS, CDR2 YYNGEE. CDR3: CASSVGTTGSGYTF. The CDR3 DNA reads TGTGCCAGCAGCGTGGGGACGACAGGGTCTGGCTACACCTTC.

The genes are TRBV12-3 or TRBV12-4 and TRBJ1-6; the match to TRBD1 covers 10 bases. There are 13 residues in the CDR3. Losses at the gene ends were 6 bases for V and 7 bases for J; bases not matched to a gene: 0. This CDR3 is CASRDRGNSPLHF. The DNA of the CDR3 is TGTGCCAGCAGGGACAGGGGGAATTCACCCCTCCACTTT.

This chain connects TRBV19 to TRBJ2-2, with a possible D match to TRBD1 (5 bases). The V end lost 1 base, the J end lost 4 bases, and 10 bases lay between the germline ends. CDR1 and CDR2 from the germline V gene are LNHDA and SQIVND (reference sequence). This CDR3 spans 15 amino acids. The CDR3 reads CASSIAQGVTGELFF. CDR3 nucleotides: TGTGCCAGTAGTATAGCGCAGGGTGTCACCGGGGAGCTGTTTTTT.

The gene calls are TRBV18 and TRBJ1-3, with D hard to call. Deletions cut 0 bases from V and 7 bases from J, with 4 bases between. This CDR3 region has 12 residues. The germline V gene encodes CDR1 KGHSH and CDR2 LQKENI. CDR3 coding DNA: TGTGCCAGCTCACCACCGAGGAACACCATATATTTT. This codes for CASSPPRNTIYF.

The chain employs TRBV19 and TRBJ2-7; D unclear. The CDR3 runs to 16 residues. Germline assignment: CDR1 LNHDA and CDR2 SQIVND (reference sequence). V was trimmed by 1 base and J by 0 bases, leaving 13 bases between them. The CDR3 loop is CASSIVRMADSYEQYF. The CDR3, as DNA: TGTGCCAGTAGTATAGTAAGAATGGCAGACTCCTACGAGCAGTACTTC.

The chain carries TRBV19 and TRBJ2-2; D is possibly TRBD1 (6 bases). V was pared by 8 bases and J by 6 bases, with 19 bases between. The CDR3 runs to 15 residues. The germline gives CDR1 LNHDA, CDR2 SQIVND (reference sequence). CDR3 loop: CASREDSTSSGELFF. The CDR3 region has the DNA TGTGCCAGTCGAGAGGACAGTACCTCGTCCGGGGAGCTGTTTTTT. Full variable domain (remainder filled in from reference TRBV19 and TRBJ2-2): DGGITQSPKYLFRKEGQNVTLSCEQNLNHDAMYWYRQDPGQGLRLIYYSQIVNDFQKGDIAEGYSVSREKKESFPLTVTSAQKNPTAFYLCASREDSTSSGELFFGEGSRLTVL.

This clone was picked up one time. The DNA for the CDR3 is TGTGCCGGAAACCAGGAGGGGACAGCCTACGAGCAGTACTTC. Residues: CAGNQEGTAYEQYF. V gene TRBV10-3 combines with J gene TRBJ2-7; a weak D match, TRBD1 (7 bases). CDR3 length equals 14 residues. CDR1 is ENHRY and CDR2 is SYGVKD in the germline V gene. Deletions cut 11 bases from V and 2 bases from J, with 19 bases between.

The V call is TRBV29-1, the J call TRBJ1-3, with D unresolved. Germline loops: CDR1 SQVTM, CDR2 ANQGSEA. This CDR3 is built from 14 residues. Deletions cut 4 bases from V and 0 bases from J, with 10 bases between. In DNA form, the CDR3 reads TGCAGCGTTGGGGCAGACCGCTCTGGAAACACCATATATTTT. Protein product: CSVGADRSGNTIYF.

As concerns this clone: Other DNA sequences in this sample translate to the same CDR3. V usage is TRBV18 and J usage is TRBJ1-1; maybe TRBD1 (5 bases). The V gene's germline CDR1 is KGHSH and CDR2 LQKENI. Trimming cost V 2 bases and J 1 base, with 8 bases left between them. The CDR3 is 14 residues long. CDR3 in DNA: TGTGCCAGCTCACCAGGGGCTGGGAACACTGAAGCTTTCTTT. Translation: CASSPGAGNTEAFF.

This chain connects TRBV11-2 to TRBJ1-4; 9 nucleotides match TRBD1. The CDR3 sequence is 14 residues long. Germline V lookup: CDR1 SGHAT, CDR2 FQNNGV. The V and J ends lost 5 bases and 8 bases, in that order; junction bases with no gene match: 6. Here the CDR3 reads CASSRAGQGEKLFF. The CDR3 region has the DNA TGTGCCAGCAGCCGGGCGGGACAGGGAGAAAAACTGTTTTTT.

V and J are TRBV19 and TRBJ1-5; TRBD1 is a possible D gene (6 bases). V was pared by 3 bases and J by 6 bases, with 15 bases between. The germline V gene encodes CDR1 LNHDA and CDR2 SQIVND (reference sequence). The CDR3 length is 15 residues. This CDR3 is CASSIQGSAAQPQHF. The CDR3 DNA reads TGTGCCAGTAGTATCCAGGGGTCGGCGGCTCAGCCCCAGCATTTT.

The V call is TRBV6-5, the J call TRBJ1-1; no reliable D call. The CDR3 is made up of 13 amino acids. V was shortened by 5 bases and J by 3 bases, with 10 bases between the two germline ends. CDR1 MNHEY and CDR2 SVGAGI come from the germline V gene. CDR3 DNA sequence: TGTGCCAGCAGTAGGCAGACCTACACTGAAGCTTTCTTT. This translates into CASSRQTYTEAFF.